This record covers a single T cell receptor (beta chain). The CDR3 length is 13 residues. V dropped 0 bases and J dropped 4 bases, with 6 bases sitting between them. The germline gives CDR1 KGHSH, CDR2 LQKENI. The record originates from a study of blood T cell repertoires in COVID-19. Here immunoSEQ multiplex PCR was the method, and the copy in TCRdb shows in-frame clones only, minus some. Of 200,000 to 300,000 clones listed, around four fifths are singletons. The sequencing sample was made of peripheral blood. This rearrangement joins TRBV18 to TRBJ2-5; D gene unclear. This clonotype was obtained from a man in his fifties or sixties with acute or convalescent COVID-19. The CDR3, as DNA: TGTGCCAGCTCACCACCAACGGGAGAGACCCAGTACTTC. Translation: CASSPPTGETQYF.